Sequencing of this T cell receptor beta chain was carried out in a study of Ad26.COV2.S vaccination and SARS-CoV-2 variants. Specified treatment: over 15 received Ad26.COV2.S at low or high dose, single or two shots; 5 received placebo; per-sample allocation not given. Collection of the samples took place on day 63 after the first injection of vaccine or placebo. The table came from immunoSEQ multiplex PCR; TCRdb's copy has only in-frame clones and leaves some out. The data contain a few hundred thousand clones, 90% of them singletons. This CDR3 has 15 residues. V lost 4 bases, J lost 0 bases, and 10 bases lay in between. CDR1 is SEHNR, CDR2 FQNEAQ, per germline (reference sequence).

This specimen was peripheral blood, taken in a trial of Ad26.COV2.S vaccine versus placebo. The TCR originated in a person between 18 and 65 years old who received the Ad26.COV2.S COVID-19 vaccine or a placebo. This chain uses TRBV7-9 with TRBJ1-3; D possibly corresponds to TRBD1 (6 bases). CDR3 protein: CASSSTGHSGNTIYF. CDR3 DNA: TGTGCCAGCAGCTCGACAGGCCACTCTGGAAACACCATATATTTT.